This T cell receptor beta chain is drawn from a study of T cell changes during pregnancy in multiple sclerosis. CDR1 and CDR2 (germline): SNHLY, FYNNEI. The CDR3 spans 13 residues. The V and J ends lost 2 bases and 5 bases respectively, with 9 bases between them. Sequencing used immunoSEQ multiplex PCR; TCRdb keeps in-frame clones, though not all of them. Of about 36,000 clones in the sample, 92% were seen once. Source: CD4+ T cells from peripheral blood mononuclear cells, taken after pregnancy. The receptor was isolated from a female donor with multiple sclerosis, enrolled in a pregnancy study. The chain is built from TRBV2 and TRBJ2-5; a possible D gene is TRBD1 (5 bases). The CDR3 DNA reads as TGTGCCAGCAGTGAACAACAGGCGGAGACCCAGTACTTC. Translation gives CASSEQQAETQYF.